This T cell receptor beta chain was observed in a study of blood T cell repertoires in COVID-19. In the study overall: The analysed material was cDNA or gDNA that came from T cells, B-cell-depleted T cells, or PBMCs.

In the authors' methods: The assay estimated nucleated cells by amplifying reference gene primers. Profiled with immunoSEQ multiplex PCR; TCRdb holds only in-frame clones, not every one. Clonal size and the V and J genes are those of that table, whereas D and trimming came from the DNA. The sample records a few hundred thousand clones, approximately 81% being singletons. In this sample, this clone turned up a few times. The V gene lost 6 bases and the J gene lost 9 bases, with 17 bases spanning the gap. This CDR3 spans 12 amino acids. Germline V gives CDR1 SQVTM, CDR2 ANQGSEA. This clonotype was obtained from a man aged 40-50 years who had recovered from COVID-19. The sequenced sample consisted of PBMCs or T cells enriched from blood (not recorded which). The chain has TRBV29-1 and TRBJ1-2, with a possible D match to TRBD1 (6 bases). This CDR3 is CSVDTGTRSYTF. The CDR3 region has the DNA TGCAGCGTGGATACCGGGACACGAAGCTACACCTTC.